A selection of T cell receptor beta chains follows, all from one sample in a study of PD-1 blockade in classical Hodgkin lymphoma. Clones were sequenced by immunoSEQ multiplex PCR, and TCRdb holds only the in-frame ones, with some missing. The sample records some 28,000 clones, approximately 91% being singletons. Source material: peripheral blood mononuclear cells (PBMCs). The receptors shown here come from a human donor with classical Hodgkin lymphoma. Both conserved end residues are part of each CDR3. D genes are given only for firm matches. Where a row states a size, it is once, few, many or the class of an expanded clone; other rows omit it.

d_call: TRBD2; j_call: TRBJ2-1; clone_size: once; v_call: TRBV5-3; cdr3_aa: CARSPIHTSGKSNEQFF; cdr3_nt: TGTGCCAGAAGCCCCATTCACACTAGCGGGAAGTCCAATGAGCAGTTCTTC
d_call: TRBD2; j_call: TRBJ2-2; clone_size: NA; v_call: TRBV5-1; cdr3_aa: CASSFSLSGIGELFF; cdr3_nt: TGCGCCAGCAGCTTCTCGCTCAGCGGGATAGGGGAGCTGTTTTTT
d_call: NA; j_call: TRBJ1-3; clone_size: NA; v_call: TRBV19; cdr3_aa: CASSTTHTGNTIYF; cdr3_nt: TGTGCCAGTTCGACGACCCACACTGGAAACACCATATATTTT
d_call: TRBD1; j_call: TRBJ1-5; clone_size: NA; v_call: TRBV28; cdr3_aa: CASSLGRQGSQPQHF; cdr3_nt: TGTGCCAGCAGTTTAGGACGACAGGGTAGCCAGCCCCAGCATTTT
d_call: NA; j_call: TRBJ2-7; clone_size: NA; v_call: TRBV27; cdr3_aa: CASSAPGLPYEQYF; cdr3_nt: TGTGCCAGCAGTGCCCCTGGGCTTCCATACGAGCAGTACTTC
d_call: NA; j_call: TRBJ1-5; clone_size: NA; v_call: TRBV6-5; cdr3_aa: CASRRAAAGNQPQHF; cdr3_nt: TGTGCCAGCAGGCGTGCGGCCGCAGGCAATCAGCCCCAGCATTTT
d_call: NA; j_call: TRBJ1-1; clone_size: NA; v_call: TRBV7-2; cdr3_aa: CASSYPAGKTEAFF; cdr3_nt: TGTGCCAGCAGCTACCCCGCAGGAAAAACTGAAGCTTTCTTT
d_call: NA; j_call: TRBJ2-2; clone_size: NA; v_call: TRBV9; cdr3_aa: CASSVGGEYTGELFF; cdr3_nt: TGTGCCAGCAGCGTAGGAGGGGAATACACCGGGGAGCTGTTTTTT
d_call: NA; j_call: TRBJ1-1; clone_size: once; v_call: TRBV29-1; cdr3_aa: CSVEAGGNTEAFF; cdr3_nt: TGCAGCGTTGAAGCTGGAGGGAACACTGAAGCTTTCTTT
d_call: TRBD1; j_call: TRBJ1-1; clone_size: NA; v_call: TRBV6-5; cdr3_aa: CASSTRGRGNTEAFF; cdr3_nt: TGTGCCAGCAGCACCAGGGGGCGAGGGAACACTGAAGCTTTCTTT
d_call: NA; j_call: TRBJ2-5; clone_size: NA; v_call: TRBV27; cdr3_aa: CASSLSLGETQYF; cdr3_nt: TGTGCCAGCAGTTTATCTCTTGGAGAGACCCAGTACTTC
d_call: NA; j_call: TRBJ2-5; clone_size: NA; v_call: TRBV7-6; cdr3_aa: CASSLTSWETQYF; cdr3_nt: TGTGCCAGCAGCCTAACTAGCTGGGAGACCCAGTACTTC
d_call: NA; j_call: TRBJ1-5; clone_size: NA; v_call: TRBV27; cdr3_aa: CASSYSGGNQPQHF; cdr3_nt: TGTGCCAGCAGCTATTCTGGGGGCAATCAGCCCCAGCATTTT
d_call: NA; j_call: TRBJ1-5; clone_size: NA; v_call: TRBV19; cdr3_aa: CASSPQDSNQPQHF; cdr3_nt: TGTGCCAGTAGTCCCCAGGATAGCAATCAGCCCCAGCATTTT
d_call: NA; j_call: TRBJ1-5; clone_size: once; v_call: TRBV7-2; cdr3_aa: CASSLVPNSNQPQHF; cdr3_nt: TGTGCCAGCAGCTTAGTACCTAACAGCAATCAGCCCCAGCATTTT
d_call: NA; j_call: TRBJ2-1; clone_size: NA; v_call: TRBV27; cdr3_aa: CATTLGAAQSSYNEQFF; cdr3_nt: TGTGCCACTACACTTGGGGCGGCCCAAAGCTCCTACAATGAGCAGTTCTTC
d_call: NA; j_call: TRBJ2-1; clone_size: NA; v_call: TRBV19; cdr3_aa: CASSINLEGYDEQFF; cdr3_nt: TGTGCCAGTAGTATCAATCTGGAGGGATACGATGAGCAGTTCTTC
d_call: NA; j_call: TRBJ2-3; clone_size: once; v_call: TRBV19; cdr3_aa: CASSMSGVSADTQYF; cdr3_nt: TGTGCCAGTAGTATGTCGGGAGTAAGCGCAGATACGCAGTATTTT
d_call: NA; j_call: TRBJ2-7; clone_size: NA; v_call: TRBV18; cdr3_aa: CASSRLSSDEQYF; cdr3_nt: TGTGCCAGCTCACGATTGTCTTCCGACGAGCAGTACTTC